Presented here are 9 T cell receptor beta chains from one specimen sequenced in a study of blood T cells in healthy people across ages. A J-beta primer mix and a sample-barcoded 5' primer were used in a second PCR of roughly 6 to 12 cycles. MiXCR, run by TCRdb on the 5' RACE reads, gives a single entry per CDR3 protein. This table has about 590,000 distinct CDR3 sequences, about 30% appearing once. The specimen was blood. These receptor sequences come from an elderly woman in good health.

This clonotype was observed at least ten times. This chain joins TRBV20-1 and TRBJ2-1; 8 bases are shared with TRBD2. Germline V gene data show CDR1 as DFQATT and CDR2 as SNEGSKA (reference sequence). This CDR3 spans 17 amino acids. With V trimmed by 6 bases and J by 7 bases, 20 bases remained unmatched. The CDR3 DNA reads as TGCAGTGCCCAACGAAGGAGCGGGGGCCACGGTGGGAATGAGCAGTTCTTC. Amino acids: CSAQRRSGGHGGNEQFF.

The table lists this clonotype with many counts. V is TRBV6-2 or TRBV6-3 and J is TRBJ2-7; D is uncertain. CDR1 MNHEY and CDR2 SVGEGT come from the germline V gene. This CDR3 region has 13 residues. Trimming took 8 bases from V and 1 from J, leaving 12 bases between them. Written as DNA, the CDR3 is TGTGCCAGCGGTGATCCCCTTTCCTACGAGCAGTACTTC. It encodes CASGDPLSYEQYF.

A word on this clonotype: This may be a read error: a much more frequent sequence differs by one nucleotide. The CDR3 loop is CSVPGQGYGQYF. The CDR3 coding sequence is TGCAGCGTCCCGGGACAGGGATACGGGCAGTACTTC. The V and J genes are TRBV29-1 and TRBJ2-7; TRBD1 aligns across 9 bases. Germline V gene sequence: CDR1 SQVTM, CDR2 ANQGSEA. The CDR3 consists of 12 residues.

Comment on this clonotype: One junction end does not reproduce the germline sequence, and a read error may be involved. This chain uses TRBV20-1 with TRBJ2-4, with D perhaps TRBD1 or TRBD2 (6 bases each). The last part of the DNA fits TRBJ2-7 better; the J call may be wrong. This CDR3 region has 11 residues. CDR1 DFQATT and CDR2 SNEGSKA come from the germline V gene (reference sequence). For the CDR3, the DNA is TGCGGTGCTAGAGGGGGGAACGAGCAGTACTTC. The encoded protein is CGARGGNEQYF.

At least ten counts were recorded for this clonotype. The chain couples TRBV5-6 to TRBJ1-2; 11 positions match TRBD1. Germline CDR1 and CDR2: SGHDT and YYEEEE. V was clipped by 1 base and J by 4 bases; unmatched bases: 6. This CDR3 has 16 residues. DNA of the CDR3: TGTGCCAGCAGCTTGACCGGGACAGGGGGAACCTATGGCTACACCTTC. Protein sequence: CASSLTGTGGTYGYTF.

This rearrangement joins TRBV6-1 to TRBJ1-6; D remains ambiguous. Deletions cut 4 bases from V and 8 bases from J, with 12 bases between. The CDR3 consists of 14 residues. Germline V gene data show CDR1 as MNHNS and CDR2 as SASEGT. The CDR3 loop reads CASSVHPEDSPLHF. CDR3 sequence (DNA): TGTGCCAGCAGTGTCCACCCCGAGGATTCACCCCTCCACTTT.

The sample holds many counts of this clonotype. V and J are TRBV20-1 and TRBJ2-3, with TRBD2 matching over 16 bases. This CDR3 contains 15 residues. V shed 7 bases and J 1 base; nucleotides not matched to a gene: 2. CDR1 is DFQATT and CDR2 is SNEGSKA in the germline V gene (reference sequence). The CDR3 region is CSVGLAGGRTDTQYF. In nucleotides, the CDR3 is TGCAGTGTGGGACTAGCGGGGGGGCGCACAGATACGCAGTATTTT.

CDR3 residues: CASSPLWDRAYEQFF. The DNA for the CDR3 is TGTGCCAGCAGCCCCCTTTGGGATAGGGCCTACGAGCAGTTCTTC. The chain recombines TRBV4-2 with TRBJ2-1; no clear D gene. Trimming shortened V by 4 bases and J by 10 bases, and 20 bases separated the two germline ends. The CDR3 extends over 15 amino acids. CDR1 is LGHNA and CDR2 is YNFKEQ in the germline V gene.

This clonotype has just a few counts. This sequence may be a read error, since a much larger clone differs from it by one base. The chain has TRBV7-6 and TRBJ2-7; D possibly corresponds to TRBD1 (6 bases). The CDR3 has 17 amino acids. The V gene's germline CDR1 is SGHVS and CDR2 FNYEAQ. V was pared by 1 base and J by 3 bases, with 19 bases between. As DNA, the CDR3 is TGTGCCAGCAGCTTAGGGAGGCCGGGACATCGCGGCTACGAGCAGTACTTC. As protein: CASSLGRPGHRGYEQYF.